This TCR beta chain was retrieved from a study of blood T cells in healthy people across ages. Findings and caveats of the study: Long-lived and aged donors differed, with more naive CD4+ cells and higher diversity in the long-lived. Age showed a roughly linear inverse relationship with TCR beta diversity per million T cells.

For the second PCR, which ran for about 7 to 11 cycles, a sample-barcoded 5' primer and a J-beta primer mix were used. TCRdb recomputed calls from the 5' RACE reads with MiXCR, one row per CDR3 protein. The sample yields 1 million or so distinct CDR3 sequences, roughly a quarter seen once. Each sample gave at least 6.5 million isolated PBMCs. Turning to this clonotype: The antigen is undetermined.

CDR3 length equals 15 residues. The V and J ends lost 4 bases and 4 bases respectively, with 17 bases between them. Germline loops: CDR1 SGHKS, CDR2 YYEKEE (reference sequence). The data were also submitted as part of a second study, on T cells of mothers and their children.

The receptor was derived from a girl aged 2-9 years in good health. The specimen sequenced was blood. This rearrangement joins TRBV5-5 to TRBJ1-2, with D unclear. For the CDR3, the DNA is TGTGCCAGCAGCCGTAATGACGACACCAGCTATGGCTACACCTTC. Its translation: CASSRNDDTSYGYTF.